These 28 T cell receptor beta chains were sequenced from one sample in a study of identical twins. TCRdb itself ran the 5' RACE reads through MiXCR, one entry per CDR3 protein. The sample consists of 640,000 or so distinct CDR3 sequences, around 5.7% of them appearing once. The sample taken for sequencing was naive T cells sorted from blood. These receptors were taken from a man between 18 and 35 years old in good health.

This clonotype was counted at least ten times. V is TRBV5-1 and J is TRBJ2-3, with unresolved D. The CDR3 contains 14 residues. Germline loops: CDR1 SGHRS, CDR2 YFSETQ. V lost 7 bases and J lost 2, with 14 bases in between. The CDR3 loop is CASAPQRNTDTQYF. CDR3 nucleotide sequence: TGCGCCAGCGCCCCACAACGGAACACAGATACGCAGTATTTT.

This clonotype was recorded at least ten times. The V gene is TRBV29-1, the J gene TRBJ1-6; D is perhaps TRBD1 (5 bases). Germline V gene sequence: CDR1 SQVTM, CDR2 ANQGSEA. V was cut by 4 bases and J by 7 bases, with 8 bases left in between. The CDR3 extends over 12 amino acids. In DNA, the CDR3 is TGCAGCGTTGGGGACTTGAATTCACCCCTCCACTTT. It encodes CSVGDLNSPLHF.

This clonotype was detected ten times or more. This chain links TRBV12-3 or TRBV12-4 with TRBJ2-1, with no clear D. V was shortened by 3 bases and J by 6 bases, with 12 bases between the two germline ends. The CDR3 length is 14 residues. This CDR3 is CASSLRLATNEQFF. CDR3 sequence (DNA): TGTGCCAGCAGTTTGAGGCTTGCAACCAATGAGCAGTTCTTC.

The rearrangement uses TRBV19 and TRBJ2-1, with a weak D call TRBD2 (5 bases). Germline V lookup: CDR1 LNHDA, CDR2 SQIVND (reference sequence). The CDR3 totals 15 residues. V dropped 3 bases and J dropped 5 bases, with 14 bases sitting between them. CDR3 bases: TGTGCCAGTAGTATCCGGGGTGATTGGGACAATGAGCAGTTCTTC. This gives the protein CASSIRGDWDNEQFF. Drawing the rest from reference TRBV19 and TRBJ2-1, the complete variable domain is DGGITQSPKYLFRKEGQNVTLSCEQNLNHDAMYWYRQDPGQGLRLIYYSQIVNDFQKGDIAEGYSVSREKKESFPLTVTSAQKNPTAFYLCASSIRGDWDNEQFFGPGTRLTVL.

The chain has TRBV5-1 and TRBJ1-1; possible D gene TRBD1, 5 bases. The V end lost 4 bases, the J end lost 4 bases, and 17 bases lay between the germline ends. This CDR3 is 15 amino acids long. CDR1 is SGHRS, CDR2 YFSETQ, per germline. CDR3 nucleotide sequence: TGCGCCAGCAGCGGAGACAGCTGGGCGGTCACTGAAGCTTTCTTT. Translated: CASSGDSWAVTEAFF.

This clonotype was seen a single time. This sequence joins TRBV7-9 and TRBJ1-1, with unresolved D. This CDR3 has 11 amino acids. The V gene lost 6 bases and the J gene lost 7 bases, with 9 bases spanning the gap. Looked up from germline, CDR1 is SEHNR and CDR2 is FQNEAQ (reference sequence). The CDR3 sequence is CASSAGLEAFF. DNA of the CDR3: TGTGCCAGCAGTGCCGGCCTTGAAGCTTTCTTT.

This clonotype was observed at least ten times. This chain connects TRBV27 to TRBJ2-1; TRBD1 aligns across 8 bases. The trim removed 6 bases at V and 4 bases at J, leaving 11 bases unmatched. CDR1 is MNHEY, CDR2 SMNVEV, per germline (reference sequence). CDR3 size: 16 residues. In DNA, the CDR3 is TGTGCCAGCAGCGCCGTGCAGGGGGCAGGTTACAATGAGCAGTTCTTC. Amino acid sequence: CASSAVQGAGYNEQFF.

A few counts support this clonotype. J is TRBJ1-5 and V is TRBV6-5; D is unclear. This CDR3 is built from 13 residues. The ends were cut back, 4 bases at V and 3 bases at J, with 7 bases in the middle. Germline V CDR1 and CDR2: MNHEY, SVGAGI. CDR3: CASSWRDNQPQHF. The CDR3 DNA reads TGTGCCAGCAGTTGGAGGGACAATCAGCCCCAGCATTTT.

This clonotype was seen only a few times. J is TRBJ2-7 and V is TRBV10-3; TRBD2 might be the D (5 bases). The V and J ends lost 4 bases and 3 bases respectively, with 13 bases between them. This CDR3 region has 14 residues. Germline assignment: CDR1 ENHRY and CDR2 SYGVKD. This CDR3 is CAISVGGRGYEQYV. CDR3 in DNA: TGTGCCATCAGTGTGGGCGGGCGTGGCTACGAGCAGTACGTC.

This clonotype was observed a few times. The gene calls are TRBV5-1 and TRBJ1-3, with D unresolved. Germline-derived CDR1 and CDR2 are SGHRS and YFSETQ. The CDR3 spans 14 residues. Trimming took off 5 bases at V and 0 bases at J, with 9 bases between the two ends. This CDR3 reads CASRRGLSGNTIYF. In nucleotides, the CDR3 is TGCGCCAGCAGGAGAGGACTCTCTGGAAACACCATATATTTT.

The J gene is TRBJ2-5, the V gene TRBV9; D call uncertain. CDR1 is SGDLS, CDR2 YYNGEE, per germline. This CDR3 is built from 16 residues. The germline V and J ends were trimmed by 2 bases and 0 bases, with 14 bases remaining between them. The CDR3 nucleotides are TGTGCCAGCAGCGTTGATGTGATGGAGTACCAAGAGACCCAGTACTTC. Encoded protein: CASSVDVMEYQETQYF.

The table lists this clonotype with a few counts. V is TRBV2 and J is TRBJ2-2; the D gene is possibly TRBD2 (5 bases). The V gene's germline CDR1 is SNHLY and CDR2 FYNNEI. Deletions cut 7 bases from V and 1 base from J, with 10 bases between. The CDR3 sequence is 14 residues long. The CDR3 is CASNGGVNTGELFF. The CDR3 DNA reads TGTGCCAGCAATGGAGGCGTGAACACCGGGGAGCTGTTTTTT.

The table lists this clonotype with a few counts. V and J are TRBV6-1 and TRBJ2-1; TRBD2 agrees at 13 bases. J gave up 0 bases and V 1 base, and 3 bases lay outside the gene matches. This CDR3 region has 18 residues. Germline lookup yields CDR1 MNHNS and CDR2 SASEGT. The CDR3 protein is CASSEVGTSGTSYNEQFF. The DNA for the CDR3 is TGTGCCAGCAGTGAAGTTGGGACTAGCGGGACCTCCTACAATGAGCAGTTCTTC.

The chain is built from TRBV29-1 and TRBJ2-6; perhaps TRBD2 as D (7 bases). The CDR3 covers 14 residues. Trimming left V 4 bases short and J 3 bases short, with 10 bases between. Germline V CDR1 and CDR2: SQVTM, ANQGSEA. The CDR3 DNA reads as TGCAGCGTTGTCGGGGGGCTTGGGGCCAACGTCCTGACTTTC. Encoded protein: CSVVGGLGANVLTF.

The chain couples TRBV18 to TRBJ2-7; D gene unclear. This CDR3 spans 11 amino acids. The germline V and J ends were trimmed by 2 bases and 4 bases, with 3 bases remaining between them. The germline V gene encodes CDR1 KGHSH and CDR2 LQKENI. DNA for the CDR3: TGTGCCAGCTCACCAGAATACGAGCAGTACTTC. Translation gives CASSPEYEQYF.

This sequence joins TRBV6-2 or TRBV6-3 and TRBJ2-7; 12 positions agree with TRBD2. CDR3 length: 19 residues. Germline loops: CDR1 MNHEY, CDR2 SVGEGT. With V trimmed by 6 bases and J by 3 bases, 18 bases remained unmatched. The CDR3: CASSRPLAGGPLPNYEQYF. The DNA of the CDR3 is TGTGCCAGCAGCCGACCTCTAGCGGGAGGGCCCCTCCCCAACTACGAGCAGTACTTC.

This clonotype was counted ten times or more. V usage is TRBV9 and J usage is TRBJ1-1, with D possibly matching TRBD1 (5 bases). Between the trimmed V and J ends, which lost 0 bases and 3 bases, there was a span of 6 bases. Germline V CDR1 and CDR2: SGDLS, YYNGEE. This CDR3 spans 13 amino acids. This CDR3 is CASSVGQHTEAFF. The CDR3 bases are TGTGCCAGCAGCGTAGGACAGCACACTGAAGCTTTCTTT.

CDR3 in DNA: TGCAGCGTGAGACAGGGGCGGGAGCAGTACGTC. Amino acid sequence: CSVRQGREQYV. The chain links TRBV29-1 to TRBJ2-7; 8 nucleotides align to TRBD1. Germline V CDR1 and CDR2: SQVTM, ANQGSEA. V lost 6 bases, J lost 7 bases, and 5 bases stayed unmatched. The length of the CDR3 is 11 residues.

The sample holds many counts of this clonotype. This chain links TRBV27 with TRBJ2-5; 12 nucleotides match TRBD2. J was trimmed by 4 bases and V by 4 bases; bases with no gene match: 4. This CDR3 region has 15 residues. CDR1 is MNHEY and CDR2 is SMNVEV in the germline V gene (reference sequence). CDR3 residues: CASSSGLAGIETQYF. As DNA, the CDR3 is TGTGCCAGCAGTTCCGGACTAGCGGGGATAGAGACCCAGTACTTC.

This clonotype has a handful of counts. This sequence joins TRBV6-2 or TRBV6-3 and TRBJ2-5; tentative D call: TRBD1 (5 bases). The V gene lost 6 bases and the J gene lost 2 bases, with 19 bases spanning the gap. The length of the CDR3 is 16 residues. Germline lookup yields CDR1 MNHEY and CDR2 SVGEGT. CDR3 nucleotide sequence: TGTGCCAGCAGCGACCATGTGGGGCGGACACAAGAGACCCAGTACTTC. It is translated as CASSDHVGRTQETQYF.

This chain connects TRBV4-3 to TRBJ2-7; 9 bases map to TRBD2. This CDR3 comprises 16 residues. V lost 0 bases to trimming and J lost 3 bases; unmatched junction nucleotides: 6. CDR1 is LGHNA, CDR2 YSLEER, per germline. The CDR3: CASSQEGLAGIYEQYF. CDR3 nucleotides: TGCGCCAGCAGCCAAGAAGGGCTAGCGGGAATCTACGAGCAGTACTTC.

This clonotype came up many times. This rearrangement joins TRBV7-9 to TRBJ1-2; D ambiguous. Germline CDR1 reads SEHNR; CDR2 reads FQNEAQ (reference sequence). V lost 5 bases, J lost 6 bases, and 16 bases lay in between. The CDR3 is made up of 14 amino acids. CDR3 sequence reads: CASSPSRAKDGYTF. CDR3 in DNA: TGTGCCAGCAGCCCGTCCCGGGCGAAGGATGGCTACACCTTC.

Only a few counts were recorded for this clonotype. The CDR3 DNA follows: TGTGCCAGCAGTTTCCAGGGGGCGAGATACGAGCAGTACTTC. Translated, it gives CASSFQGARYEQYF. The V gene is TRBV28, the J gene TRBJ2-7; the match to TRBD1 covers 8 bases. Germline V gene data show CDR1 as MDHEN and CDR2 as SYDVKM. V lost 3 bases and J lost 4; bases outside the gene matches: 5. This CDR3 is built from 14 residues.

The rearrangement links TRBV2 to TRBJ2-7; 7 nucleotides align to TRBD1. This CDR3 is built from 16 residues. Trimming removed 3 bases from V and 0 bases from J; junction bases left unmatched: 8. Germline V gene data show CDR1 as SNHLY and CDR2 as FYNNEI. The CDR3 is CASSDLSGTDSYEQYF. The CDR3 DNA is TGTGCCAGCAGTGACTTATCTGGGACAGACTCCTACGAGCAGTACTTC.

The chain has TRBV5-1 and TRBJ2-5; the D gene is possibly TRBD1 (6 bases). The CDR3 extends over 14 amino acids. CDR1 and CDR2 (germline): SGHRS, YFSETQ. Trimming left V 4 bases short and J 2 bases short, with 12 bases between. CDR3 DNA sequence: TGCGCCAGCAGCCTACAGGGTTTACAAGAGACCCAGTACTTC. Its protein is CASSLQGLQETQYF.

This sequence joins TRBV7-9 and TRBJ1-2; a possible D gene is TRBD1 (5 bases). Trimming removed 3 bases at V and 4 bases at J, with 15 bases between. Germline CDR1 and CDR2: SEHNR and FQNEAQ (reference sequence). The CDR3 is made up of 15 amino acids. The CDR3 sequence: CASSLAREALYGYTF. The CDR3 DNA sequence: TGTGCCAGCAGCTTGGCCAGGGAAGCTCTCTATGGCTACACCTTC.

This clonotype has a count of ten or more. The chain is built from TRBV24-1 and TRBJ2-1, with D possibly matching TRBD2 (6 bases). The CDR3 runs 14 residues. Trimming took 0 bases from V and 8 from J, leaving 10 bases between them. Germline CDR1 KGHDR, CDR2 SFDVKD. CDR3 in DNA: TGTGCCACCAGTGATTTGACTAGCTTGGATGAGCAGTTCTTC. It translates to CATSDLTSLDEQFF.

This clonotype has at least ten counts. The rearrangement links TRBV10-3 to TRBJ1-2; weak D call: TRBD1 (6 bases). V was pared by 7 bases and J by 4 bases, with 13 bases between. The CDR3 is 13 amino acids. Germline V gives CDR1 ENHRY, CDR2 SYGVKD. The CDR3 DNA reads as TGTGCCATCATGTCTGGGGGGGCCTATGGCTACACCTTC. This translates into CAIMSGGAYGYTF.